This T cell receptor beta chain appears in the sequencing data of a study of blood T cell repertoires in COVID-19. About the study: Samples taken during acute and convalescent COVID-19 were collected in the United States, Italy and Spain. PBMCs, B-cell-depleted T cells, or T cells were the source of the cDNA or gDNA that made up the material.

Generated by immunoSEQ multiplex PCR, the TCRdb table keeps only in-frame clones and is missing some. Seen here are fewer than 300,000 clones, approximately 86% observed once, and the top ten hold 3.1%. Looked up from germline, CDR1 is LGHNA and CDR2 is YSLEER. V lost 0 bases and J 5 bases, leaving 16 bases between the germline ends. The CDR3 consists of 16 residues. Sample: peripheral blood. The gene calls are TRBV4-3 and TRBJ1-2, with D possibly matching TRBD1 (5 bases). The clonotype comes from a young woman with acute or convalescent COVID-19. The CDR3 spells CASSQDRQGASYGYTF. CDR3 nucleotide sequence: TGCGCCAGCAGCCAAGATCGACAAGGGGCCTCTTATGGCTACACCTTC.